Each of the 31 T cell receptor beta chains below was sequenced from the same sample in a study of blood T cell repertoires in COVID-19. TCRdb's copy holds only in-frame clones and misses some; the assay was immunoSEQ multiplex PCR. Of 250,000 to 300,000 clones detected, approximately 80% appear once; the ten largest clones hold roughly 5.3%. The sample taken for sequencing was PBMCs or T cells enriched from blood (not recorded which). The receptors derive from a man aged 35-49 years who had been exposed to COVID-19.

The J gene is TRBJ1-4, the V gene TRBV6-5; D uncertain. CDR3 length: 13 residues. V was shortened by 8 bases and J by 0 bases, with 7 bases between the two germline ends. CDR1 is MNHEY and CDR2 is SVGAGI in the germline V gene. This CDR3 reads CASGRATNEKLFF. The CDR3 DNA follows: TGTGCCAGCGGGCGTGCAACTAATGAAAAACTGTTTTTT.

The chain is built from TRBV12-3 or TRBV12-4 and TRBJ1-6; no clear D. The ends were cut back, 5 bases at V and 14 bases at J, with 13 bases in the middle. This CDR3 has 12 amino acids. CDR3 sequence (DNA): TGTGCCAGCAGTCAGCGGCCGGAGGCCCTCCACTTT. Translating it yields CASSQRPEALHF.

This sequence joins TRBV6-5 and TRBJ1-6, with D tentatively TRBD1 (5 bases). V lost 4 bases and J lost 5, with 15 bases in between. This CDR3 contains 16 residues. From germline, CDR1 is MNHEY and CDR2 SVGAGI. The CDR3 protein is CASSSPAQGNNSPLHF. Written as DNA, the CDR3 is TGTGCCAGCAGTTCACCTGCTCAGGGAAATAATTCACCCCTCCACTTT.

The V and J genes are TRBV14 and TRBJ2-7, with 9 bases matching TRBD1. The germline V gene has CDR1 SGHDN and CDR2 FVKESK. The CDR3 consists of 15 residues. After removal of 1 base from V and 0 bases from J, the junction contained 1 base not matched to a gene. The DNA for the CDR3 is TGTGCCAGCAGCCAAGCGGGACAGGGCTCCTACGAGCAGTACTTC. Translation: CASSQAGQGSYEQYF. Complete variable domain (other parts from reference TRBV14 and TRBJ2-7): EAGVTQFPSHSVIEKGQTVTLRCDPISGHDNLYWYRRVMGKEIKFLLHFVKESKQDESGMPNNRFLAERTGGTYSTLKVQPAELEDSGVYFCASSQAGQGSYEQYFGPGTRLTVT.

The chain is built from TRBV19 and TRBJ2-2; a weak D match, TRBD2 (7 bases). Germline CDR1 and CDR2: LNHDA and SQIVND (reference sequence). V dropped 9 bases and J dropped 4 bases, with 15 bases sitting between them. The CDR3 spans 14 residues. DNA for the CDR3: TGTGCCAGCCACGGGGGGCGCGTCACCGGGGAGCTGTTTTTT. This sequence encodes CASHGGRVTGELFF.

The CDR3 is CASKGPLGNSPLHF. In DNA form, the CDR3 reads TGTGCCAGCAAGGGGCCTCTAGGGAATTCACCCCTCCACTTT. The V and J genes are TRBV28 and TRBJ1-6; D possibly corresponds to TRBD1 (5 bases). V was cut by 7 bases and J by 7 bases, with 14 bases left in between. The CDR3 runs 14 residues. Germline CDR1 is MDHEN and CDR2 is SYDVKM.

The chain has TRBV19 and TRBJ2-3; D gene ambiguous. The CDR3 totals 14 residues. Germline V gene sequence: CDR1 LNHDA, CDR2 SQIVND (reference sequence). V was shortened by 7 bases and J by 3 bases, with 14 bases between the two germline ends. This CDR3 is CASMTTSATDTQYF. The CDR3 DNA follows: TGTGCCAGTATGACGACAAGTGCGACAGATACGCAGTATTTT.

The chain is built from TRBV6-5 and TRBJ1-2; D is possibly TRBD1 (6 bases). This CDR3 has 13 amino acids. Germline CDR1 MNHEY, CDR2 SVGAGI. Trimming shortened V by 6 bases and J by 8 bases, and 16 bases separated the two germline ends. CDR3 in amino acids: CASRSGGVRGYTF. The DNA of the CDR3 is TGTGCCAGCAGGTCGGGGGGCGTGAGGGGCTACACCTTC.

The rearrangement links TRBV24-1 to TRBJ1-2; 9 bases align to TRBD1. There are 14 residues in the CDR3. Trimming took 7 bases from V and 4 from J; bases not matched to a gene: 6. Germline assignment: CDR1 KGHDR and CDR2 SFDVKD. The CDR3 DNA reads as TGTGCCACCAGCCGGGACAGGGCAGGCTATGGCTACACCTTC. Protein sequence: CATSRDRAGYGYTF.

This clone was seen a single time. This chain uses TRBV6-5 with TRBJ2-4; possibly TRBD1 for D (6 bases). This CDR3 spans 16 amino acids. Looked up from germline, CDR1 is MNHEY and CDR2 is SVGAGI. V lost 2 bases, J lost 0 bases, and 11 bases lay in between. This CDR3 is CASSYDGQQAKNIQYF. The CDR3 nucleotides are TGTGCCAGCAGTTACGATGGACAGCAAGCCAAAAACATTCAGTACTTC.

V is TRBV19 and J is TRBJ1-1; TRBD1 might be the D (6 bases). This CDR3 region has 13 residues. Germline values: CDR1 LNHDA, CDR2 SQIVND (reference sequence). Trimming took 4 bases from V and 0 from J, leaving 6 bases between them. The CDR3 region is CASSNRVNTEAFF. The CDR3 nucleotides read TGTGCCAGTAGTAACAGGGTGAACACTGAAGCTTTCTTT.

V gene TRBV7-9 combines with J gene TRBJ2-7; 9 nucleotides line up with TRBD1. Germline V CDR1 and CDR2: SEHNR, FQNEAQ (reference sequence). The CDR3 covers 16 residues. Unmatched junction bases numbered 8, after V lost 1 base and J lost 4 bases. CDR3 amino acids: CASSLDLGTGSYEQYF. The DNA for the CDR3 is TGTGCCAGCAGCTTAGACCTCGGGACAGGGAGTTACGAGCAGTACTTC.

The chain couples TRBV11-2 to TRBJ2-7, with a tentative D call TRBD2 (6 bases). The V and J ends lost 1 base and 2 bases respectively, with 18 bases between them. The germline V gene encodes CDR1 SGHAT and CDR2 FQNNGV. The CDR3 totals 17 residues. The CDR3: CASSLAVLGGDTYEQYF. The CDR3 DNA follows: TGTGCCAGCAGCTTAGCAGTCCTCGGAGGGGATACCTACGAGCAGTACTTC. Full variable domain (missing parts from reference TRBV11-2 and TRBJ2-7): EAGVAQSPRYKIIEKRQSVAFWCNPISGHATLYWYQQILGQGPKLLIQFQNNGVVDDSQLPKDRFSAERLKGVDSTLKIQPAKLEDSAVYLCASSLAVLGGDTYEQYFGPGTRLTVT.

The V gene is TRBV27, the J gene TRBJ2-5; D may be TRBD2 (5 bases). Germline assignment: CDR1 MNHEY and CDR2 SMNVEV (reference sequence). The CDR3 is 13 amino acids. The CDR3 loop reads CAMRLEVLRTQYF. Written as DNA, the CDR3 is TGTGCAATGAGGCTGGAGGTTTTACGGACCCAGTACTTC.

V is TRBV7-9 and J is TRBJ1-2; TRBD1 matches 7 bases. Germline CDR1 and CDR2: SEHNR and FQNEAQ (reference sequence). CDR3 length: 15 amino acids. J lost 0 bases, V lost 5 bases, and 6 bases had no gene match. CDR3 sequence: CASSPRDSSNYGYTF. CDR3 nucleotide sequence: TGTGCCAGCAGCCCCCGGGACAGTTCTAACTATGGCTACACCTTC.

The genes are TRBV6-5 and TRBJ2-1; a weak D match, TRBD1 (6 bases). Trimming removed 6 bases at V and 7 bases at J, with 13 bases between. CDR3 length: 13 residues. Germline V gene data show CDR1 as MNHEY and CDR2 as SVGAGI. The CDR3: CASSPPGANEQFF. The CDR3 DNA sequence: TGTGCCAGCAGCCCCCCAGGGGCGAATGAGCAGTTCTTC.

The chain is built from TRBV27 and TRBJ2-1; tentatively, D is TRBD2 (6 bases). Trimming took off 6 bases at V and 12 bases at J, with 21 bases between the two ends. The germline V gene encodes CDR1 MNHEY and CDR2 SMNVEV (reference sequence). The CDR3 covers 14 residues. CDR3 sequence: CASSPPRLVGAQFF. In nucleotides, the CDR3 is TGTGCCAGCAGCCCTCCAAGACTAGTTGGTGCGCAGTTCTTC.

This chain joins TRBV5-8 and TRBJ1-2; maybe TRBD1 (6 bases). CDR3 length equals 14 residues. Germline CDR1 reads SGHTS; CDR2 reads YDEGEE. Trimming pared 4 bases from V and 7 bases from J, leaving 17 bases between. The CDR3 here is CASSLIGTFIGYTF. DNA of the CDR3: TGTGCCAGCAGCCTTATTGGGACATTTATTGGCTACACCTTC.

This chain uses TRBV3-1 (or the pseudogene TRBV3-2) with TRBJ1-2, with D uncertain. The V and J ends lost 0 bases and 4 bases respectively, with 18 bases between them. This CDR3 comprises 17 residues. Germline loops: CDR1 LGHDT, CDR2 YNNKEL (reference sequence). CDR3 residues: CASSQDRGGSGIYGYTF. CDR3 in DNA: TGTGCCAGCAGCCAAGATCGTGGAGGGAGTGGGATCTATGGCTACACCTTC.

This clone has at least ten counts. The V and J genes are TRBV27 and TRBJ2-1; 7 nucleotides line up with TRBD2. The V and J ends lost 10 bases and 6 bases, in that order; junction bases with no gene match: 21. The CDR3 spans 17 residues. CDR1 is MNHEY and CDR2 is SMNVEV in the germline V gene (reference sequence). The CDR3 loop is CATSATSGNDLSNEQFF. The CDR3 bases are TGTGCCACCAGCGCGACGAGCGGGAATGATCTCTCCAATGAGCAGTTCTTC.

The CDR3 bases are TGTGCCAGCAGTTACGTAGCGGGACTCGCCTCCTACGAGCAGTACTTC. Translating gives CASSYVAGLASYEQYF. The V gene is TRBV6-5, the J gene TRBJ2-7; TRBD2 agrees at 8 bases. CDR3 length equals 16 residues. The germline V gene has CDR1 MNHEY and CDR2 SVGAGI. The trim removed 2 bases at V and 0 bases at J, leaving 6 bases unmatched.

This clone was found a few times. The chain is built from TRBV9 and TRBJ1-3; no definite D call. V gave up 5 bases and J gave up 4 bases, with 16 bases separating them. The CDR3 spans 15 residues. Germline V CDR1 and CDR2: SGDLS, YYNGEE. The CDR3 sequence: CASSRLLTNGNTIYF. DNA of the CDR3: TGTGCCAGCAGTAGGCTCCTGACTAACGGAAACACCATATATTTT.

The rearrangement joins TRBV10-2 to TRBJ2-7; D might be TRBD1 (6 bases). V dropped 1 base and J dropped 2 bases, with 12 bases sitting between them. CDR3 length equals 15 residues. Germline V gives CDR1 WSHSY, CDR2 SAAADI. The CDR3 bases are TGCGCCAGCAGTGAGTGGGTCAGGGGCACCTACGAGCAGTACTTC. Its protein product is CASSEWVRGTYEQYF.

This clone was observed once. The CDR3 region has the DNA TGTGCCAGCAGCTTGGGACAGAGTGGCACTGAAGCTTTCTTT. Protein: CASSLGQSGTEAFF. The chain joins TRBV7-3 to TRBJ1-1, with 7 bases lining up with TRBD1. This CDR3 has 14 amino acids. With 3 bases clipped from V and 4 bases from J, the junction kept 5 bases outside the gene matches. Looked up from germline, CDR1 is SGHTA and CDR2 is FQGTGA.

This clone was found a few times. The genes are TRBV5-1 and TRBJ1-1; D is possibly TRBD1 (5 bases). Germline-derived CDR1 and CDR2 are SGHRS and YFSETQ. CDR3 length equals 15 residues. The germline V and J ends were trimmed by 4 bases and 2 bases, with 15 bases remaining between them. CDR3 nucleotide sequence: TGCGCCAGCAGCCAAACACCGACAGTAAACACTGAAGCTTTCTTT. Amino acid sequence: CASSQTPTVNTEAFF.

The chain joins TRBV3-1 (or the pseudogene TRBV3-2) to TRBJ1-2; D is unresolved. The CDR3 is 15 amino acids. V was cut by 1 base and J by 2 bases, with 11 bases left in between. Per the germline V gene, CDR1 is LGHDT and CDR2 is YNNKEL (reference sequence). CDR3 in amino acids: CASSQGHSGNYGYTF. The DNA of the CDR3 is TGTGCCAGCAGCCAAGGGCACAGCGGGAACTATGGCTACACCTTC.

V and J are TRBV5-1 and TRBJ2-2, with D perhaps TRBD1 (5 bases). This CDR3 has 15 amino acids. Trimming removed 2 bases at V and 5 bases at J, with 13 bases between. Germline CDR1 is SGHRS and CDR2 is YFSETQ. The CDR3 reads CASSLRVGATGELFF. The CDR3 DNA is TGCGCCAGCAGCTTAAGGGTTGGGGCGACCGGGGAGCTGTTTTTT. The full variable domain, its missing parts supplied by reference TRBV5-1 and TRBJ2-2, is KAGVTQTPRYLIKTRGQQVTLSCSPISGHRSVSWYQQTPGQGLQFLFEYFSETQRNKGNFPGRFSGRQFSNSRSEMNVSTLELGDSALYLCASSLRVGATGELFFGEGSRLTVL.

As regards this clone: One base away lies a much larger clone, so this may be a sequencing read error. This chain joins TRBV6-5 and TRBJ1-2; D not resolved. This CDR3 has 11 residues. Germline V gene lookup returns CDR1 MNHEY and CDR2 SVGAGI. V dropped 5 bases and J dropped 3 bases, with 4 bases sitting between them. This chain's CDR3 is CASSQDYGYTF. In DNA, the CDR3 is TGTGCCAGCAGTCAGGACTATGGCTACACCTTC.

The chain is built from TRBV7-9 and TRBJ2-7; 9 nucleotides agree with TRBD1. The CDR3 is 14 amino acids. Per the germline V gene, CDR1 is SEHNR and CDR2 is FQNEAQ (reference sequence). J was trimmed by 2 bases and V by 5 bases; bases with no gene match: 4. CDR3 protein: CASSPWTGAYEQYF. CDR3 coding DNA: TGTGCCAGCAGCCCCTGGACAGGGGCCTACGAGCAGTACTTC.

This clone showed up just once. The chain carries TRBV28 and TRBJ1-1; no clear D gene. This CDR3 comprises 13 residues. Per the germline V gene, CDR1 is MDHEN and CDR2 is SYDVKM. The V end lost 2 bases, the J end lost 1 base, and 5 bases lay between the germline ends. The CDR3 sequence: CASSLAENTEAFF. Written as DNA, the CDR3 is TGTGCCAGCAGTTTAGCGGAGAACACTGAAGCTTTCTTT.

V is TRBV15 and J is TRBJ1-1, with 7 bases fitting TRBD1. Per germline, CDR1 LNHNV and CDR2 YYDKDF (reference sequence). The CDR3 runs 14 residues. Losses at the gene ends were 5 bases for V and 4 bases for J; bases not matched to a gene: 7. The CDR3 loop is CATSANRGGTEAFF. Written as DNA, the CDR3 is TGTGCCACCAGCGCGAACAGGGGAGGCACTGAAGCTTTCTTT.